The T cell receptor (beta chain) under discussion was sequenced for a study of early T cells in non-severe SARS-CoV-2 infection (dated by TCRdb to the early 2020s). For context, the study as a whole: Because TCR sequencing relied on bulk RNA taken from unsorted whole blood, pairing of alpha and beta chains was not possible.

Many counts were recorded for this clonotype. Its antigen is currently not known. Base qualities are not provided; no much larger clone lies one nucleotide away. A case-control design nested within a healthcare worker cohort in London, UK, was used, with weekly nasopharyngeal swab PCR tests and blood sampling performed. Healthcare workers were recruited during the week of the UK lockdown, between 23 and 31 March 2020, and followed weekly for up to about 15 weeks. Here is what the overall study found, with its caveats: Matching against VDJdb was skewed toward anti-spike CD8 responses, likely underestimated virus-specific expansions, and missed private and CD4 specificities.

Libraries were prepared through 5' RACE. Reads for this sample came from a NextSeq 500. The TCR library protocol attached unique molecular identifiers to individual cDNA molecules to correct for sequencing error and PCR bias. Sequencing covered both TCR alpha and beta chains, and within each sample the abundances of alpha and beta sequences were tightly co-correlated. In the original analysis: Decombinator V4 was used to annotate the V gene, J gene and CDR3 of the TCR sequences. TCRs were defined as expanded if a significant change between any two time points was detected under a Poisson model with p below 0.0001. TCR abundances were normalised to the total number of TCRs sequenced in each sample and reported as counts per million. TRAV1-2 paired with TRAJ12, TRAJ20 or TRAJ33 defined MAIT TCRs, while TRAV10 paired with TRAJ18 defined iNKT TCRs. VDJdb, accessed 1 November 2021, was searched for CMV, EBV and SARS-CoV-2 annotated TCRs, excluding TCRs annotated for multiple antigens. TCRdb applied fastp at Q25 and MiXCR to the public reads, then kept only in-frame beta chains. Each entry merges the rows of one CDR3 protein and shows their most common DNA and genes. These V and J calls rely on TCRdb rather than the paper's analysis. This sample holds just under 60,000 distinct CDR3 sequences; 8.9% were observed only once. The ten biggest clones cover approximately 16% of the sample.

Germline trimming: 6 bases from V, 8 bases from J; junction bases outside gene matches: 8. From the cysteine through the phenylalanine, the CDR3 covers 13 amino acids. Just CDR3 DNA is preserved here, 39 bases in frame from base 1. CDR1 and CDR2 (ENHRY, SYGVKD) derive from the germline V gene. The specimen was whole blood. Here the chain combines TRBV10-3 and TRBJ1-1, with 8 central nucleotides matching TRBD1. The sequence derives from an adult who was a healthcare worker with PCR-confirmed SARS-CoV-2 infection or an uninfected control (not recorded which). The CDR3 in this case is CAISWNGQGEAFF. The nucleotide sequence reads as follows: TGTGCCATCAGCTGGAATGGACAGGGCGAAGCTTTCTTT.